A single sample gave rise to the 9 T cell receptor beta chains below, sequenced in a study of neurological immune-mediated disorders (dated by TCRdb to the late 2010s). Library construction relied on 5' RACE. TCRdb shows the sequencer as Illumina HiSeq 2500. TCRdb ran its own pipeline on the public reads, namely fastp trimming at Q25 and MiXCR clone calling, and kept in-frame beta chains. Each record represents a unique CDR3 protein, reported with the most common genes and DNA among its rows. A total of tens of thousands of distinct CDR3 sequences appear in this sample, under 3% of them only once. The ten top clones hold less than 3.5% of the sample. Sample: PBMCs. The origin of the receptors is a man in his fifties with multiple sclerosis.

This clonotype showed up many times. V gene TRBV20-1 combines with J gene TRBJ2-7, with 7 positions matching TRBD1. V shed 1 base and J 3 bases; nucleotides not matched to a gene: 9. Germline-derived CDR1 and CDR2 are DFQATT and SNEGSKA (reference sequence). The CDR3 totals 15 residues. Here the CDR3 DNA reads TGCAGTGCTAGAGCCCTGGACAGGCCGGGCTACGAGCAGTACTTC. Translation gives CSARALDRPGYEQYF.

In this sample, this clonotype turned up many times. This sequence joins TRBV20-1 and TRBJ2-1, with 11 bases identical to TRBD2. The CDR3 sequence is 18 residues long. Germline CDR1 and CDR2: DFQATT and SNEGSKA (reference sequence). Unmatched junction bases numbered 11, after V lost 4 bases and J lost 0 bases. The CDR3 sequence: CSATNPSGGNPSYNEQFF. The CDR3 DNA reads as TGCAGTGCTACGAATCCTAGCGGGGGGAATCCCTCCTACAATGAGCAGTTCTTC.

This clonotype was picked up many times. The chain uses TRBV11-2 and TRBJ2-2, with a possible D match to TRBD2 (5 bases). V lost 5 bases and J lost 3, with 10 bases in between. Per germline, CDR1 SGHAT and CDR2 FQNNGV. This CDR3 is 14 amino acids long. The CDR3 bases are TGTGCCAGCAGCGGGGAGCCCTACACCGGGGAGCTGTTTTTT. Encoded protein: CASSGEPYTGELFF.

This clonotype has a count of ten or more. V usage is TRBV20-1 and J usage is TRBJ1-2; maybe TRBD1 (5 bases). From germline, CDR1 is DFQATT and CDR2 SNEGSKA (reference sequence). The CDR3 runs to 14 residues. The V gene lost 5 bases and the J gene lost 5 bases, with 18 bases spanning the gap. The CDR3 loop reads CSAHNAREIYGYTF. For the CDR3, the DNA is TGCAGTGCTCATAACGCCAGGGAGATTTATGGCTACACCTTC.

In this sample, this clonotype turned up many times. The CDR3 DNA sequence: TGTGCCAGCAGTTGGACAGGGGCGGATACGCAGTATTTT. It translates to CASSWTGADTQYF. This chain links TRBV6-5 with TRBJ2-3, with 9 bases matching TRBD1. V dropped 4 bases and J dropped 6; count of bases not matched to a gene: 2. CDR3 length: 13 amino acids. Germline values: CDR1 MNHEY, CDR2 SVGAGI.

This clonotype was seen many times. The V call is TRBV5-1, the J call TRBJ1-2; a weak D match, TRBD1 (5 bases). Looked up from germline, CDR1 is SGHRS and CDR2 is YFSETQ. Trimming left V 7 bases short and J 5 bases short, with 18 bases between. The CDR3 is 14 amino acids. The CDR3: CASGPSGTAYGYTF. CDR3 DNA sequence: TGCGCCAGCGGACCATCCGGGACCGCATATGGCTACACCTTC.

As concerns this clonotype: A much more abundant neighbour one base away suggests this may be a read error. The rearrangement joins TRBV3-1 to TRBJ2-6; D is possibly TRBD2 (6 bases). CDR3 length equals 16 residues. The germline V gene has CDR1 LGHDT and CDR2 YNNKEL (reference sequence). The CDR3 DNA reads TGTGCCAGCAGCCAAGAGTTCGGGACTGGGGCCAAAGTCCTGACTTTC. Translation gives CASSQEFGTGAKVLTF.

This clonotype showed up many times. In DNA, the CDR3 is TGTGCCAGCTCACCGAACGAGGAGACCCAGTACTTC. Protein sequence: CASSPNEETQYF. This chain links TRBV18 with TRBJ2-5; D uncertain. Germline V gene sequence: CDR1 KGHSH, CDR2 LQKENI. The ends were cut back, 3 bases at V and 5 bases at J, with 7 bases in the middle. This CDR3 is 12 amino acids long.

This clonotype showed up many times. This chain links TRBV28 with TRBJ1-6; TRBD1 might be the D (5 bases). This CDR3 has 17 residues. V was shortened by 3 bases and J by 2 bases, with 14 bases between the two germline ends. Germline V CDR1 and CDR2: MDHEN, SYDVKM. The CDR3 DNA sequence: TGTGCCAGCAGTTTGCCGCTTAGGGGTACCTATAATTCACCCCTCCACTTT. Its protein is CASSLPLRGTYNSPLHF.